Below, 20 T cell receptor beta chains from the same sample are listed, as sequenced in a study of cytomegalovirus exposure and HLA in healthy donors. This PCR relied on a set of 60 Vbeta primers and 13 Jbeta primers. Measured with immunoSEQ multiplex PCR; TCRdb has only the in-frame clones, and not every one. The sample carries about 140,000 clones, roughly 80% recorded once. The sequencing input was PBMCs. The receptors derive from a man between 40 and 49 years old in good health and CMV-seropositive.

With respect to this clone: Other DNA sequences within the sample encode an identical CDR3. This rearrangement joins TRBV4-3 to TRBJ1-2, with D unclear. This CDR3 contains 13 residues. Germline V gene data show CDR1 as LGHNA and CDR2 as YSLEER. Trimming removed 0 bases at V and 5 bases at J, with 7 bases between. For the CDR3, the DNA is TGCGCCAGCAGCCAAGATCGAGGATATGGCTACACCTTC. Translated, it gives CASSQDRGYGYTF.

The rearrangement links TRBV7-8 to TRBJ1-1; 7 nucleotides align to TRBD1. Germline lookup yields CDR1 SGHVS and CDR2 FQNEAQ. The CDR3 runs 13 residues. V lost 5 bases to trimming and J lost 6 bases; unmatched junction nucleotides: 6. Here the CDR3 reads CASSLYQGAEAFF. CDR3 bases: TGTGCCAGCAGCCTTTACCAGGGGGCTGAAGCTTTCTTT.

This chain uses TRBV5-6 with TRBJ2-5; possibly TRBD1 for D (6 bases). CDR1 and CDR2 from the germline V gene are SGHDT and YYEEEE. V lost 5 bases and J lost 5, with 16 bases in between. CDR3 length: 14 amino acids. DNA for the CDR3: TGTGCCAGCAGTAAGGACAGCCCGTATGAGACCCAGTACTTC. It translates to CASSKDSPYETQYF.

The chain is built from TRBV12-5 and TRBJ2-3, with D perhaps TRBD1 (5 bases). Trimming removed 3 bases at V and 8 bases at J, with 9 bases between. Germline-derived CDR1 and CDR2 are LGHNT and FRNRAP. The CDR3 extends over 12 amino acids. DNA for the CDR3: TGTGCTAGTGGTTTCCAGCAGGGTACGCAGTATTTT. It translates to CASGFQQGTQYF.

This chain uses TRBV2 with TRBJ2-2, with 7 bases identical to TRBD1. This CDR3 is built from 17 residues. Germline V CDR1 and CDR2: SNHLY, FYNNEI. J gave up 3 bases and V 0 bases, and 7 bases lay outside the gene matches. The DNA of the CDR3 is TGTGCCAGCAGTGAAGCGCCGGCAGGGGGAGACACCGGGGAGCTGTTTTTT. This encodes CASSEAPAGGDTGELFF.

This clone was seen only a few times. V usage is TRBV21-1 and J usage is TRBJ1-1; the table gives TRBD1 as D, unverified against the DNA. TRBV21-1 is a listed pseudogene. This CDR3 spans 14 amino acids. The CDR3 here is CASRRTGGNLRAFF. CDR3 nucleotide sequence: TGTGCCAGCAGACGAACAGGGGGGAATTTGAGAGCTTTCTTT.

This rearrangement joins TRBV6-1 to TRBJ2-7; D might be TRBD2 (6 bases). This CDR3 contains 15 residues. CDR1 MNHNS and CDR2 SASEGT come from the germline V gene. V was shortened by 1 base and J by 3 bases, with 13 bases between the two germline ends. The chain's CDR3 is CASSEGWDWYYEQYF. DNA for the CDR3: TGTGCCAGCAGTGAAGGGTGGGACTGGTACTACGAGCAGTACTTC.

The rearrangement uses TRBV29-1 and TRBJ1-2; 7 bases align to TRBD1. CDR3 size: 12 residues. With V trimmed by 4 bases and J by 7 bases, 6 bases remained unmatched. Germline-derived CDR1 and CDR2 are SQVTM and ANQGSEA. The DNA for the CDR3 is TGCAGCGTTGGTGACAGGGAAGTTGGCTACACCTTC. Its translation: CSVGDREVGYTF.

The chain employs TRBV4-1 and TRBJ1-4; 8 bases are shared with TRBD1. Trimming at V came to 0 bases and at J to 7 bases, leaving 10 bases not matched to a gene. The germline V gene has CDR1 MGHRA and CDR2 YSYEKL. The CDR3 totals 17 residues. The DNA of the CDR3 is TGCGCCAGCAGCCAAGAAAGGCCAGGGGGCTTGGGTGAAAAACTGTTTTTT. Protein sequence: CASSQERPGGLGEKLFF.

V and J are TRBV4-3 and TRBJ1-2; 9 bases line up with TRBD1. The CDR3 contains 14 residues. The germline V gene encodes CDR1 LGHNA and CDR2 YSLEER. V shed 4 bases, J shed 2 bases, and the junction held 2 bases outside the gene matches. The CDR3, as DNA: TGCGCCAGCAGCCCGGGGACAGGGAACTATGGCTACACCTTC. Translating gives CASSPGTGNYGYTF.

The V call is TRBV28, the J call TRBJ2-7; 8 nucleotides match TRBD1. This CDR3 has 17 amino acids. J was trimmed by 2 bases and V by 5 bases; bases with no gene match: 14. Germline loops: CDR1 MDHEN, CDR2 SYDVKM. The CDR3 here is CASSTPPGTGGTYEQYF. The CDR3 DNA sequence: TGTGCCAGCAGTACTCCTCCCGGGACAGGTGGCACCTACGAGCAGTACTTC.

The chain links TRBV7-2 to TRBJ2-3, with D hard to call. Trimming removed 4 bases from V and 1 base from J, with 12 bases in between. Germline assignment: CDR1 SGHTA and CDR2 FQGNSA. There are 15 residues in the CDR3. The CDR3 nucleotides read TGTGCCAGCAGCTCTGACTCGATCCGCACAGATACGCAGTATTTT. Its protein is CASSSDSIRTDTQYF. Full variable domain (outside the CDR3, taken from reference TRBV7-2 and TRBJ2-3): GAGVSQSPSNKVTEKGKDVELRCDPISGHTALYWYRQSLGQGLEFLIYFQGNSAPDKSGLPSDRFSAERTGGSVSTLTIQRTQQEDSAVYLCASSSDSIRTDTQYFGPGTRLTVL.

As regards this clone: The junction and the germline gene differ at one end; a read error may be behind it. This chain joins TRBV7-3 and TRBJ1-2, with D unresolved. CDR3 length equals 11 residues. CDR1 and CDR2 (germline): SGHTA, FQGTGA. The CDR3 here is CANSLSNGYTF. The DNA for the CDR3 is TGTGCCAACAGCCTGAGTAATGGCTACACCTTC.

The count of this clone is one. The genes are TRBV9 and TRBJ1-6; 7 nucleotides agree with TRBD1. Germline V gene sequence: CDR1 SGDLS, CDR2 YYNGEE. Trimming cost V 4 bases and J 6 bases; bases outside gene matches: 7. The CDR3 totals 15 residues. CDR3 residues: CASSPRDRVNSPLHF. CDR3 coding DNA: TGTGCCAGCAGCCCGAGAGACAGGGTTAATTCACCCCTCCACTTT. The full variable domain, its missing parts supplied by reference TRBV9 and TRBJ1-6, is DSGVTQTPKHLITATGQRVTLRCSPRSGDLSVYWYQQSLDQGLQFLIQYYNGEERAKGNILERFSAQQFPDLHSELNLSSLELGDSALYFCASSPRDRVNSPLHFGNGTRLTVT.

The DNA of the CDR3 is TGCGCCAGCAGCCAGACAGGGGGCTGGGAGACCCAGTACTTC. This sequence encodes CASSQTGGWETQYF. V is TRBV5-1 and J is TRBJ2-5; 10 bases are shared with TRBD1. With 4 bases clipped from V and 5 bases from J, the junction kept 5 bases outside the gene matches. The CDR3 has 14 amino acids. Germline CDR1 reads SGHRS; CDR2 reads YFSETQ.

The sample holds a few counts of this clone. V usage is TRBV7-2 and J usage is TRBJ1-5, with D perhaps TRBD1 (6 bases). The CDR3 runs to 15 residues. V shed 4 bases and J shed 3 bases, with 13 bases lying between them. CDR1 and CDR2 from the germline V gene are SGHTA and FQGNSA. The DNA of the CDR3 is TGTGCCAGCAGCTCCCGGCGGGGGCCCAATCAGCCCCAGCATTTT. It translates to CASSSRRGPNQPQHF.

This rearrangement joins TRBV5-1 to TRBJ2-2, with D perhaps matching TRBD1 (5 bases). The CDR3 spans 15 residues. Between the trimmed V and J ends, which lost 2 bases and 1 base, there was a span of 9 bases. Germline assignment: CDR1 SGHRS and CDR2 YFSETQ. The CDR3 spells CASSFWGRNTGELFF. CDR3 DNA: TGCGCCAGCAGCTTCTGGGGCAGGAACACCGGGGAGCTGTTTTTT.

The chain joins TRBV5-1 to TRBJ2-1; 10 positions agree with TRBD1. J lost 3 bases, V lost 5 bases, and 11 bases had no gene match. The CDR3 is made up of 17 amino acids. The germline gives CDR1 SGHRS, CDR2 YFSETQ. The CDR3 bases are TGCGCCAGCAGTCTGACAGGGGGCAATCTCTTCTACAATGAGCAGTTCTTC. Translated, it gives CASSLTGGNLFYNEQFF.

The chain uses TRBV5-1 and TRBJ2-4; no definite D call. V was shortened by 2 bases and J by 8 bases, with 11 bases between the two germline ends. This CDR3 is built from 13 residues. Germline V gene sequence: CDR1 SGHRS, CDR2 YFSETQ. CDR3 DNA sequence: TGCGCCAGCAGCTTCTCTCGGGTAGACATTCAGTACTTC. As protein: CASSFSRVDIQYF. Based on the CDR3 plus reference TRBV5-1 and TRBJ2-4, the full variable domain is KAGVTQTPRYLIKTRGQQVTLSCSPISGHRSVSWYQQTPGQGLQFLFEYFSETQRNKGNFPGRFSGRQFSNSRSEMNVSTLELGDSALYLCASSFSRVDIQYFGAGTRLSVL.

The chain uses TRBV13 and TRBJ2-1; 13 bases line up with TRBD2. Germline V gene data show CDR1 as PRHDT and CDR2 as FYEKMQ (reference sequence). The CDR3 covers 18 residues. After removal of 5 bases from V and 0 bases from J, the junction contained 7 bases not matched to a gene. The CDR3 bases are TGTGCCAGCAGCCCAGGACTAGCGGGGGACCACTCCTACAATGAGCAGTTCTTC. Translated: CASSPGLAGDHSYNEQFF.